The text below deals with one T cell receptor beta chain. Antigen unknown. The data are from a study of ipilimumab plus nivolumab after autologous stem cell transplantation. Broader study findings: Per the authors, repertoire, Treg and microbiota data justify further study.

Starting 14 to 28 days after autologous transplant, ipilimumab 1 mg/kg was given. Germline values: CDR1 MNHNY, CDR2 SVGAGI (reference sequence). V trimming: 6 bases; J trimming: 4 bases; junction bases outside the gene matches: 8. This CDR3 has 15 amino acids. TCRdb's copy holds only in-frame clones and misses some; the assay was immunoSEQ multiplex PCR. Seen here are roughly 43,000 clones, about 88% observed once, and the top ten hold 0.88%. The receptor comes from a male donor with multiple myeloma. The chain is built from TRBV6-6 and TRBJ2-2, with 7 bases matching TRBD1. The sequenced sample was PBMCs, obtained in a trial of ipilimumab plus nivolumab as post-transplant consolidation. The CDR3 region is CASSRQGIGTGELFF. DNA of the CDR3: TGTGCCAGCAGCCGACAGGGCATCGGCACCGGGGAGCTGTTTTTT.